These 4 T cell receptor beta chains were sequenced from one sample in a study of molecular identifiers for immune sequencing clone quantification. TCRdb called the PCR reads again in MiXCR, with one record for every CDR3 protein. This repertoire shows over 90,000 distinct CDR3 sequences, around 30% found once; its top ten account for approximately 9.8%. The specimen sequenced was naive CD8+ T cells from blood, with Jurkat cell RNA spiked in. Subset reported: FACS-sorted CD8+CD4-CCR7+CD45RA+ naive T cells. The source of these receptors is a human donor in good health. Some libraries in this study had Jurkat cell RNA spiked in.

About this clonotype: A read error may account for a junction end that differs from germline. This chain connects TRBV4-3 to TRBJ2-7; D is undetermined. The CDR3 covers 13 residues. Germline CDR1 reads LGHNA; CDR2 reads YSLEER. CDR3 nucleotides: TGCACCAGCAGCCAAGTAATTGCCTACGAGCAGTACTTC. Translating gives CTSSQVIAYEQYF.

The chain employs TRBV19 and TRBJ2-7; D gene ambiguous. Germline V gene lookup returns CDR1 LNHDA and CDR2 SQIVND (reference sequence). The length of the CDR3 is 11 residues. Trimming stripped 8 bases from V and 11 bases from J, with 16 bases between. The CDR3 spells CASCRTSRKYF. The CDR3 DNA is TGTGCCAGTTGCCGAACCTCCAGGAAGTACTTC. Supplemented by reference TRBV19 and TRBJ2-7, the full variable domain reads DGGITQSPKYLFRKEGQNVTLSCEQNLNHDAMYWYRQDPGQGLRLIYYSQIVNDFQKGDIAEGYSVSREKKESFPLTVTSAQKNPTAFYLCASCRTSRKYFGPGTRLTVT.

This clonotype has more than one count but fewer than ten. V gene TRBV28 combines with J gene TRBJ1-2; D perhaps matches TRBD1 (6 bases). Trimming left V 3 bases short and J 5 bases short, with 22 bases between. Germline loops: CDR1 MDHEN, CDR2 SYDVKM. CDR3 length: 17 amino acids. The DNA of the CDR3 is TGTGCCAGCAGTTTTCTTCAGTCCACAGGGCATAGGTATGGCTACACCTTC. Its protein product is CASSFLQSTGHRYGYTF.

In regard to this clonotype: The CDR3 does not end in the conserved phenylalanine or tryptophan, so this is likely a read error. The DNA is omitted, as the CDR3 cannot be located on it reliably, and the CDR3 follows TCRdb's listing. J is TRBJ2-7 and V is TRBV20-1; the tabulated D call, TRBD2, remains unverified against the DNA. The length of the CDR3 is 12 amino acids, counting both ends. Germline CDR1 is DFQATT and CDR2 is SNEGSKA (reference sequence). This chain's CDR3 is CSAPSRGSGRVI.